This TCR beta chain comes out of a study of CD4+ T cells in melanoma. Of note for this clone: Its antigen is unidentified.

Notes on the study in general: Diverse differentiation states were reported for melanoma neoantigen-specific CD4+ T cells. A reported correlation linked neoantigen-specific CD4+ T cells to CD8+, macrophage and B cell function.

The table came from immunoSEQ multiplex PCR; TCRdb's copy has only in-frame clones and leaves some out. The repertoire has 50,000 to 60,000 clones, approximately 74% of them found once; the top ten carry 4.8%. Between the trimmed V and J ends, which lost 4 bases and 4 bases, there was a span of 16 bases. Germline values: CDR1 MGHRA, CDR2 YSYEKL. The CDR3 extends over 15 amino acids. The gene calls are TRBV4-1 and TRBJ1-1, with D perhaps matching TRBD1 (6 bases). Sequenced: tumor tissue. The TCR comes from a human donor with melanoma. The CDR3 is CASSRHSGGGTEAFF. The CDR3 nucleotides read TGCGCCAGCAGCCGACACTCGGGGGGCGGCACTGAAGCTTTCTTT.